This T cell receptor (beta chain) is from a study of shared clonotypes between healthy human individuals. TCRdb's table, derived via immunoSEQ multiplex PCR, lists solely in-frame clones and lacks some. The repertoire holds about 680,000 clones, with 92% as singletons. Naive CD8 cells comprised CD45RO-negative, CCR7-positively selected cells, excluding terminally differentiated effector memory CD45RA+ cells. The sequenced sample consisted of naive CD8+ T cells sorted from blood. The receptor was isolated from a man aged 30 to 45 in good health.

Written as DNA, the CDR3 is TGCAGCGTTGCTTCCGGGAAAGAGACCCAGTACTTC. Translation gives CSVASGKETQYF. V usage is TRBV29-1 and J usage is TRBJ2-5, with a weak D call TRBD2 (5 bases). V was clipped by 4 bases and J by 3 bases, with 9 bases between them. The CDR3 extends over 12 amino acids. From germline, CDR1 is SQVTM and CDR2 ANQGSEA.